The rows below give T cell receptor beta chains drawn from one sample of a study of radiation and T cells in renal cell carcinoma. The method was immunoSEQ multiplex PCR; TCRdb's version includes in-frame clones alone and lacks a portion of them. This sample carries 5,200 or so clones, approximately 60% of them seen once, and the ten largest clones take 53%. The specimen was tumor tissue, collected from a patient whose treatment included radiotherapy and nephrectomy. The origin of the receptors is a man in his 60s with renal cell carcinoma. The CDR3 runs from the conserved cysteine through the conserved F or W. A D gene is named only where the DNA matches it firmly. Size values are once, few and many counts, or a class for expanded clones, and some rows have none.

.,TRBD1,TRBV14,TRBJ1-6,TGTGCCAGCAGCTCGTCCGGGACAGGACCTTATTCACCCCTCCACTTT,CASSSSGTGPYSPLHF
.,TRBD1,TRBV7-9,TRBJ2-7,TGTGCCAGCAGCCTGACAGGGATTGAATACGAGCAGTACTTC,CASSLTGIEYEQYF
.,TRBD1,TRBV2,TRBJ1-2,TGTGCCAGCAGGGGGACAGCTAACTATGGCTACACCTTC,CASRGTANYGYTF
few,.,TRBV4-1,TRBJ2-7,TGCGCCAGCAGCCAAGGACAGCCCTACGAGCAGTACTTC,CASSQGQPYEQYF
once,.,TRBV14,TRBJ2-3,TGTGCCAGCAGCCAGTCGGACACGGGGGGCACAGATACGCAGTATTTT,CASSQSDTGGTDTQYF
.,.,TRBV11-3,TRBJ2-7,TGTGCCAGCAGCTACCGCCCAGGCAGCTCCTACGAGCAGTACTTC,CASSYRPGSSYEQYF
.,.,TRBV30,TRBJ2-7,TGTGCCTGGAGCCGGACAGTAGTCTCCGGAATACTCTACGAGCAGTACTTC,CAWSRTVVSGILYEQYF
.,.,TRBV5-6,TRBJ2-2,TGTGCCAGCAGCTTGGAAGGGGTGCGGCGGACCGGGGAGCTGTTTTTT,CASSLEGVRRTGELFF
.,.,TRBV7-9,TRBJ2-7,TGTGCCAGCAGCTTTTCGTGGTCGACAGGCTGGGAGCAGTACTTC,CASSFSWSTGWEQYF
.,.,TRBV11-2,TRBJ2-7,TGTGCCAGCAGCTCCCCGGGGACCTTTTACTCCTACGAGCAGTACTTC,CASSSPGTFYSYEQYF
.,.,TRBV2,TRBJ1-1,TGTGGAACAACTTTCACTATGAACACTGAAGCTTTCTTT,CGTTFTMNTEAFF
.,.,TRBV7-2,TRBJ1-1,TGTGCCAGCAGTTACACTCAGGGGAACACTGAAGCTTTCTTT,CASSYTQGNTEAFF
.,TRBD2,TRBV4-1,TRBJ2-1,TGCGCCAGCAGTCAAGTCTGCGGGAGTGGCTACAATGAGCAGTTCTTC,CASSQVCGSGYNEQFF
.,.,TRBV6-5,TRBJ2-7,TGTGCCAGCAGCTTCTCTAGCGTTTCCTACGAGCAGTACTTC,CASSFSSVSYEQYF
.,.,TRBV5-5,TRBJ1-1,TGTGCCAGCAGCTTGAACCAACCAGGGTTAATAAGCACTGAAGCTTTCTTT,CASSLNQPGLISTEAFF
.,TRBD2,TRBV7-6,TRBJ2-7,TGTGCCAGCAGCCTCATGGCGGGAGGTAACGAGCAGTACTTC,CASSLMAGGNEQYF
.,.,TRBV27,TRBJ1-5,TGTGCCAGCAGGTTCGGGGGGGATCAGCCCCAGCATTTT,CASRFGGDQPQHF
.,.,TRBV7-9,TRBJ2-7,TGTGCCAGCAGCTTATTGTCTGGAGAAGAGCAGTACTTC,CASSLLSGEEQYF
.,.,TRBV10-1,TRBJ2-7,TGCGCCAGCAGTGGAGGGCTCGGTGGGATCGAGCAGTACTTC,CASSGGLGGIEQYF
.,.,TRBV5-1,TRBJ2-1,TGCGCCAGCAGCTTGCAAAGTTCCTACAATGAGCAGTTCTTC,CASSLQSSYNEQFF
.,.,TRBV27,TRBJ1-1,TGTGCCAGCAGTTTAATGGGGGGGAGCACTGAAGCTTTCTTT,CASSLMGGSTEAFF
once,.,TRBV6-5,TRBJ1-2,TGTGCCAGCAGTTACATCAGGGGCCGGGGCTACACCTTC,CASSYIRGRGYTF
.,TRBD2,TRBV5-1,TRBJ2-7,TGCGCCTGCCTTAGCGGGACCAACTACGAGCAGTACTTC,CACLSGTNYEQYF
few,TRBD1,TRBV2,TRBJ1-5,TGTGCCAGCGTTGGACAGGGCGATCAGCCCCAGCATTTT,CASVGQGDQPQHF
once,TRBD1,TRBV7-2,TRBJ2-7,TGTGCCAGCAGCTTAAGTTTCATCGATCCCAGGACAGGGATACACGAGCAGTACTTC,CASSLSFIDPRTGIHEQYF
.,.,TRBV6-5,TRBJ1-1,TGTGCCAGCAGTTATGAAGTGAACACTGAAGCTTTCTTT,CASSYEVNTEAFF
.,TRBD1,TRBV6-5,TRBJ2-7,TGTGCCAGCAGTTACGGGGCAGGGGGCTCCTACGAGCAGTACTTC,CASSYGAGGSYEQYF
few,.,TRBV6-1,TRBJ1-2,TGTGCCAGCAGTGAAGCGCTCGCAGGGTCTAACTATGGCTACACCTTC,CASSEALAGSNYGYTF
.,.,TRBV6-4,TRBJ2-2,TGTGCCAGCAGTGACAACACCGGGGAGCTGTTTTTT,CASSDNTGELFF